This passage covers 26 T cell receptor beta chains from one sample sequenced in a study of CD8 T cells in ankylosing spondylitis. TCRdb passed the 5' RACE reads through MiXCR, listing each CDR3 protein once. The data show roughly 130,000 distinct CDR3 sequences, 7% to 10% seen once. Sequences were obtained from synovial fluid, either unsorted or a sorted T cell fraction (not recorded which). The receptors derive from a male donor with ankylosing spondylitis.

On this clonotype itself: One end of the junction does not line up with germline, which may come from a read error. J is TRBJ2-3 and V is TRBV2, with 8 bases identical to TRBD2. In germline, CDR1 is SNHLY, CDR2 FYNNEI. The CDR3 has 19 amino acids. The CDR3 loop is CAISRGGLDGREGTDTQYF. The DNA of the CDR3 is TGTGCCATCAGTCGGGGGGGGCTCGATGGCAGGGAAGGAACAGATACGCAGTATTTT.

This clonotype was found many times. This rearrangement joins TRBV9 to TRBJ2-1; D possibly corresponds to TRBD2 (6 bases). The ends were cut back, 4 bases at V and 0 bases at J, with 11 bases in the middle. Germline CDR1 SGDLS, CDR2 YYNGEE. There are 15 residues in the CDR3. CDR3 nucleotides: TGTGCCAGCAGCCCAACTAGCTACTCCTACAATGAGCAGTTCTTC. Translation gives CASSPTSYSYNEQFF. Filled out from reference TRBV9 and TRBJ2-1, the complete variable domain reads DSGVTQTPKHLITATGQRVTLRCSPRSGDLSVYWYQQSLDQGLQFLIQYYNGEERAKGNILERFSAQQFPDLHSELNLSSLELGDSALYFCASSPTSYSYNEQFFGPGTRLTVL.

This clonotype was counted many times. This chain joins TRBV4-3 and TRBJ1-4; 8 bases are a match to TRBD1. The CDR3 length is 15 residues. Germline CDR1 LGHNA, CDR2 YSLEER. The ends lost 4 bases at V and 10 bases at J; junction bases unmatched: 11. CDR3 sequence: CASSLLRGQARKLFF. The DNA for the CDR3 is TGCGCCAGCAGCCTCCTCCGGGGACAGGCTAGAAAACTGTTTTTT.

This clonotype was observed many times. This sequence joins TRBV7-2 and TRBJ2-1, with no clear D. The CDR3 is 13 amino acids. In germline, CDR1 is SGHTA, CDR2 FQGNSA. V lost 6 bases and J lost 3, with 9 bases in between. CDR3 in amino acids: CASSPGIYNEQFF. The CDR3 DNA reads as TGTGCCAGCAGTCCCGGTATCTACAATGAGCAGTTCTTC.

This clonotype occurred many times. This chain joins TRBV18 and TRBJ1-4; 7 positions agree with TRBD1. Germline V gives CDR1 KGHSH, CDR2 LQKENI. CDR3 length: 19 residues. J gave up 0 bases and V 3 bases, and 13 bases lay outside the gene matches. As DNA, the CDR3 is TGTGCCAGCTCACCCCGGACAGGAGAAATTCTTGCAACTAATGAAAAACTGTTTTTT. Its translation: CASSPRTGEILATNEKLFF.

This clonotype was recorded many times. The J gene is TRBJ1-2, the V gene TRBV28, with 10 nucleotides matching TRBD1. V was pared by 9 bases and J by 2 bases, with 3 bases of the junction left unmatched. The CDR3 totals 13 residues. Germline CDR1 is MDHEN and CDR2 is SYDVKM. This CDR3 reads CASWDRGNYGYTF. In DNA form, the CDR3 reads TGTGCCAGTTGGGACAGGGGAAACTATGGCTACACCTTC.

This clonotype was counted only a few times. This chain joins TRBV20-1 and TRBJ1-5; D gene uncertain. Germline loops: CDR1 DFQATT, CDR2 SNEGSKA (reference sequence). V was shortened by 5 bases and J by 5 bases, with 16 bases between the two germline ends. The CDR3 is made up of 14 amino acids. CDR3 loop: CSAYSSSQDQPQHF. Here the CDR3 DNA reads TGCAGTGCTTACTCGAGCAGTCAGGATCAGCCCCAGCATTTT.

This clonotype appeared many times. The chain employs TRBV3-1 and TRBJ2-1, with TRBD2 as a possible D gene (6 bases). V was clipped by 1 base and J by 2 bases, with 12 bases between them. Germline V gene data show CDR1 as LGHDT and CDR2 as YNNKEL (reference sequence). This CDR3 contains 16 residues. The CDR3 region is CASSQVFGGTYNEQFF. The CDR3 coding sequence is TGTGCCAGCAGCCAAGTCTTCGGGGGAACCTACAATGAGCAGTTCTTC.

The chain recombines TRBV6-1 with TRBJ1-1; 7 bases align to TRBD1. Germline CDR1 is MNHNS and CDR2 is SASEGT. The CDR3 spans 13 residues. V lost 1 base, J lost 6 bases, and 2 bases stayed unmatched. In DNA, the CDR3 is TGTGCCAGCAGTGAAGAAGGGGGCTCTGAAGCTTTCTTT. This codes for CASSEEGGSEAFF.

This clonotype was observed at least ten times. The V gene is TRBV4-3, the J gene TRBJ2-7; D is ambiguous. Per the germline V gene, CDR1 is LGHNA and CDR2 is YSLEER. The CDR3 runs to 14 residues. V gave up 0 bases and J gave up 4 bases, with 10 bases separating them. The CDR3 loop is CASSQDLGRYEQYF. CDR3 DNA: TGCGCCAGCAGCCAAGATCTGGGCAGGTACGAGCAGTACTTC.

This clonotype was seen at least ten times. The rearrangement links TRBV19 to TRBJ1-5; D is ambiguous. This CDR3 comprises 13 residues. From germline, CDR1 is LNHDA and CDR2 SQIVND (reference sequence). Trimming removed 5 bases from V and 6 bases from J, with 11 bases in between. CDR3 sequence: CASSPRSAQPQHF. CDR3 nucleotides: TGTGCCAGTAGTCCAAGGTCCGCTCAGCCCCAGCATTTT.

This clonotype was counted at least ten times. The chain couples TRBV7-2 to TRBJ2-1; D unclear. Germline CDR1 SGHTA, CDR2 FQGNSA. Trimming shortened V by 0 bases and J by 0 bases, and 6 bases separated the two germline ends. The CDR3 covers 15 residues. The CDR3 bases are TGTGCCAGCAGCTTAGCAGCCCCCTCCTACAATGAGCAGTTCTTC. Protein product: CASSLAAPSYNEQFF.

V is TRBV20-1 and J is TRBJ2-7; D not resolved. The germline gives CDR1 DFQATT, CDR2 SNEGSKA (reference sequence). CDR3 size: 12 residues. Trimming pared 2 bases from V and 3 bases from J, leaving 8 bases between. This chain's CDR3 is CSARKMSYEQYF. As DNA, the CDR3 is TGCAGTGCTAGAAAGATGAGCTACGAGCAGTACTTC.

This clonotype was seen ten or more times. This chain joins TRBV7-9 and TRBJ1-6, with D unresolved. Germline V gene lookup returns CDR1 SEHNR and CDR2 FQNEAQ (reference sequence). Trimming shortened V by 2 bases and J by 5 bases, and 10 bases separated the two germline ends. The CDR3 extends over 15 amino acids. In DNA, the CDR3 is TGTGCCAGCAGCTTATCAGGACTCAATAATTCACCCCTCCACTTT. Translation gives CASSLSGLNNSPLHF.

The table lists this clonotype with many counts. For the CDR3, the DNA is TGTGCCAGCAGCTCCATCCCGGGACCAAAGTTATCGACCCAGTACTTC. Translation gives CASSSIPGPKLSTQYF. The genes are TRBV7-2 and TRBJ2-5, with D possibly called TRBD1 or TRBD2 (5 bases each). The V and J ends lost 4 bases and 7 bases respectively, with 22 bases between them. Germline V gene data show CDR1 as SGHTA and CDR2 as FQGNSA. The CDR3 spans 16 residues.

This clonotype was seen a single time. CDR3 region: CARSCPRRVTRPQPQHF. The CDR3 DNA reads as TGTGCCAGAAGCTGCCCCCGACGGGTAACAAGGCCCCAGCCCCAGCATTTT. The chain is built from TRBV5-3 and TRBJ1-5; D is unresolved. TRBV5-3 counts as an open reading frame of uncertain function. The CDR3 loop spans 17 amino acids. The V end lost 3 bases, the J end lost 7 bases, and 23 bases lay between the germline ends.

The chain joins TRBV24-1 to TRBJ1-2, with D possibly TRBD1 on 6 matching bases. Trimming pared 3 bases from V and 8 bases from J, leaving 18 bases between. Germline assignment: CDR1 KGHDR and CDR2 SFDVKD. This CDR3 contains 15 residues. In nucleotides, the CDR3 is TGTGCCACCAGTGATCGATCACGGGGGCGCGGAGGCTACACCTTC. Translated, it gives CATSDRSRGRGGYTF.

This clonotype has a count of ten or more. This rearrangement joins TRBV7-3 to TRBJ2-6; 8 bases agree with TRBD1. The ends lost 1 base at V and 3 bases at J; junction bases unmatched: 8. This CDR3 is 18 amino acids long. The germline gives CDR1 SGHTA, CDR2 FQGTGA. The CDR3 DNA sequence: TGTGCCAGCAGCTTAAGGGCGCAGGGGGCAGATGGGGCCAACGTCCTGACTTTC. This encodes CASSLRAQGADGANVLTF.

Ten or more counts support this clonotype. The V and J genes are TRBV5-1 and TRBJ2-1; 8 bases line up with TRBD2. The CDR3 consists of 15 residues. CDR1 SGHRS and CDR2 YFSETQ come from the germline V gene. The V gene end was trimmed by 5 bases and the J gene end by 7 bases; junction bases not matched to a gene: 11. CDR3 sequence reads: CASSSGAGVGNEQFF. CDR3 nucleotide sequence: TGCGCCAGCAGTAGTGGAGCGGGAGTAGGAAATGAGCAGTTCTTC.

The J gene is TRBJ1-1, the V gene TRBV6-1, with TRBD1 as a possible D gene (6 bases). In germline, CDR1 is MNHNS, CDR2 SASEGT. The length of the CDR3 is 13 residues. CDR3 nucleotides: TGTGCTGGGATAGGACAGAGAAACCATGAAGCTTTCTTT. It yields the protein CAGIGQRNHEAFF.

This chain connects TRBV7-9 to TRBJ1-1, with D perhaps matching TRBD1 (6 bases). The V gene lost 3 bases and the J gene lost 3 bases, with 14 bases spanning the gap. CDR1 is SEHNR and CDR2 is FQNEAQ in the germline V gene (reference sequence). This CDR3 spans 15 amino acids. In DNA, the CDR3 is TGTGCCAGCAGCTTCCTTTCAGGGGTTCACACTGAAGCTTTCTTT. Protein: CASSFLSGVHTEAFF.

This clonotype appeared a few times. The chain uses TRBV28 and TRBJ1-4, with D uncertain. Germline-derived CDR1 and CDR2 are MDHEN and SYDVKM. This CDR3 is 17 amino acids long. The germline V and J ends were trimmed by 0 bases and 3 bases, with 14 bases remaining between them. DNA of the CDR3: TGTGCCAGCAGTTTATGGACTCCCCTTTCGCCTAATGAAAAACTGTTTTTT. This gives the protein CASSLWTPLSPNEKLFF.

This clonotype was seen many times. This chain uses TRBV6-2 or TRBV6-3 with TRBJ2-7, with a tentative D call TRBD2 (6 bases). V was trimmed by 6 bases and J by 3 bases, leaving 18 bases between them. CDR3 length: 15 amino acids. Germline CDR1 MNHEY, CDR2 SVGEGT. This CDR3 reads CASSSRPGGIYEQYF. The DNA of the CDR3 is TGTGCCAGCAGCTCCAGGCCCGGAGGGATCTACGAGCAGTACTTC.

J is TRBJ1-6 and V is TRBV20-1, with 8 bases identical to TRBD1. From germline, CDR1 is DFQATT and CDR2 SNEGSKA (reference sequence). After removal of 5 bases from V and 5 bases from J, the junction contained 5 bases not matched to a gene. There are 14 residues in the CDR3. CDR3 bases: TGCAGTGCTGACAGGGGTCACCATAATTCACCCCTCCACTTT. It specifies CSADRGHHNSPLHF.

This clonotype appeared many times. The V gene is TRBV4-3, the J gene TRBJ1-4; no reliable D call. Trimming took 3 bases from V and 7 from J, leaving 12 bases between them. CDR1 is LGHNA, CDR2 YSLEER, per germline. This CDR3 is built from 14 residues. This chain's CDR3 is CASSQGPIGEKLFF. CDR3 coding DNA: TGCGCCAGCAGCCAGGGCCCCATCGGTGAAAAACTGTTTTTT.

This clonotype was detected many times. This rearrangement joins TRBV4-3 to TRBJ2-3, with D perhaps matching TRBD1 (5 bases). CDR1 and CDR2 from the germline V gene are LGHNA and YSLEER. The CDR3 spans 15 residues. V was shortened by 4 bases and J by 1 base, with 12 bases between the two germline ends. In nucleotides, the CDR3 is TGCGCCAGCAGCCTGGGGCAGTTAGGCACAGATACGCAGTATTTT. Residues: CASSLGQLGTDTQYF.